The clone carrying this TCR beta chain was picked up a small number of times. Through a sample-barcoded 5' primer and a J-beta primer mix, a second PCR was run for roughly 6 to 12 cycles. From the 5' RACE reads, TCRdb called clonotypes with MiXCR, one entry per CDR3 protein. Seen here are 1 million or so distinct CDR3 sequences, 40% to 45% observed once, and the top ten hold approximately 20%. With 3 bases removed from V and 4 bases from J, the gap between germline ends came to 13 bases. The CDR3 has 15 amino acids. Germline assignment: CDR1 MDHEN and CDR2 SYDVKM. These data belong to a study of blood T cells in healthy people across ages.

The sequenced sample consisted of blood. The chain is built from TRBV28 and TRBJ2-1, with D maybe TRBD1 (5 bases). The TCR originated in a woman aged 55-69 years in good health. CDR3 nucleotide sequence: TGTGCCAGCAGTTTTATGCCCCAGGGTTACAATGAGCAGTTCTTC. Translating gives CASSFMPQGYNEQFF.